The rows below give T cell receptor beta chains drawn from one sample of a study of blood T cell repertoires in COVID-19. This table comes from immunoSEQ multiplex PCR, and its TCRdb copy is limited to in-frame clones, with some not included. The sample has some 300,000 clones; around 90% are singletons. The source material was peripheral blood. The receptor set was obtained from a woman aged 45 to 65 with COVID-19, enrolled during active disease. Both conserved end residues are part of each CDR3. The order of the fields is clone size, J gene, D gene, V gene, CDR3 length, CDR3 DNA, CDR3 protein. The D gene is left open where the match is weak. The listing skips clone size in some rows; elsewhere it reads once, few, many or a size class.

clone size: once
J gene: TRBJ1-4
D gene: .
V gene: TRBV6-5
CDR3 length: 15
CDR3 DNA: TGTGCCAGCAGTTACGGCGGATCCACTAATGAAAAACTGTTTTTT
CDR3 protein: CASSYGGSTNEKLFF

clone size: .
J gene: TRBJ1-1
D gene: .
V gene: TRBV30
CDR3 length: 14
CDR3 DNA: TGTGCCTGGGGTATAGGGGCAGGAAACACTGAAGCTTTCTTT
CDR3 protein: CAWGIGAGNTEAFF

clone size: .
J gene: TRBJ1-4
D gene: .
V gene: TRBV2
CDR3 length: 12
CDR3 DNA: TGTGCCAGCAGGAGGTTAAATGAAAAACTGTTTTTT
CDR3 protein: CASRRLNEKLFF

clone size: .
J gene: TRBJ2-6
D gene: .
V gene: TRBV24-1
CDR3 length: 15
CDR3 DNA: TGTGCCAGCCTAGACAGTCGCTCTGGGGCCAACGTCCTGACTTTC
CDR3 protein: CASLDSRSGANVLTF

clone size: .
J gene: TRBJ1-6
D gene: .
V gene: TRBV7-9
CDR3 length: 15
CDR3 DNA: TGTGCCAGCAGCTCACGGGGTTCCTATAATTCACCCCTCCACTTT
CDR3 protein: CASSSRGSYNSPLHF

clone size: .
J gene: TRBJ1-1
D gene: TRBD1
V gene: TRBV5-8
CDR3 length: 15
CDR3 DNA: TGTGCCAGCAGCTTGTTTCCAGGGGGTAACACTGAAGCTTTCTTT
CDR3 protein: CASSLFPGGNTEAFF

clone size: .
J gene: TRBJ1-2
D gene: TRBD1
V gene: TRBV3-1/TRBV3-2
CDR3 length: 18
CDR3 DNA: TGTGCCAGCAGCCCTACAAGAGCCTCCGGGACAGGGGGAGCAGGCTACACCTTC
CDR3 protein: CASSPTRASGTGGAGYTF

clone size: once
J gene: TRBJ2-3
D gene: .
V gene: TRBV9
CDR3 length: 17
CDR3 DNA: TGTGCCAGCACCAGAATACCGCAGGGTGAGGGCACAGATACGCAGTATTTT
CDR3 protein: CASTRIPQGEGTDTQYF

clone size: .
J gene: TRBJ1-5
D gene: .
V gene: TRBV9
CDR3 length: 15
CDR3 DNA: TGTGCCAGCAGCGTAGGTTTTAATAGCAATCAGCCCCAGCATTTT
CDR3 protein: CASSVGFNSNQPQHF

clone size: .
J gene: TRBJ1-1
D gene: TRBD1
V gene: TRBV2
CDR3 length: 14
CDR3 DNA: TGTGCCAGCAGCGGCAGGGGGCGCGACACTGAAGCTTTCTTT
CDR3 protein: CASSGRGRDTEAFF

clone size: .
J gene: TRBJ2-1
D gene: .
V gene: TRBV24-1
CDR3 length: 14
CDR3 DNA: TGTGCCACCAGTCGCGGGGAATCCTACAATGAGCAGTTCTTC
CDR3 protein: CATSRGESYNEQFF

clone size: .
J gene: TRBJ2-5
D gene: .
V gene: TRBV12-3/TRBV12-4
CDR3 length: 13
CDR3 DNA: TGTGCCAGCAGTTTAGGGGGCGGGAAGACCCAGTACTTC
CDR3 protein: CASSLGGGKTQYF

clone size: .
J gene: TRBJ1-4
D gene: .
V gene: TRBV7-7
CDR3 length: 16
CDR3 DNA: TGTGCTAGCAGCCCCGGACAACCAACAACTAATGAAAAACTGTTTTTT
CDR3 protein: CASSPGQPTTNEKLFF

clone size: .
J gene: TRBJ2-1
D gene: TRBD2
V gene: TRBV5-4
CDR3 length: 15
CDR3 DNA: TGTGCCAGCAGCTCAGGGACTAGCGACTACAATGAGCAGTTCTTC
CDR3 protein: CASSSGTSDYNEQFF

clone size: .
J gene: TRBJ1-2
D gene: .
V gene: TRBV11-2
CDR3 length: 12
CDR3 DNA: TGTGCCAGCTCGGGGGGGGTCTATGGCTACACCTTC
CDR3 protein: CASSGGVYGYTF

clone size: few
J gene: TRBJ1-5
D gene: .
V gene: TRBV2
CDR3 length: 14
CDR3 DNA: TGTGCCAGCAGCCCGGCAGCGAGCAATCAGCCCCAGCATTTT
CDR3 protein: CASSPAASNQPQHF

clone size: few
J gene: TRBJ2-7
D gene: TRBD2
V gene: TRBV11-3
CDR3 length: 15
CDR3 DNA: TGTGCCAGCAGACTCGGGGGGGGCGACCCCTACGAGCAGTACTTC
CDR3 protein: CASRLGGGDPYEQYF

clone size: .
J gene: TRBJ1-5
D gene: .
V gene: TRBV6-6
CDR3 length: 14
CDR3 DNA: TGTGCCAGCAGTTACTCAAACCCGGATCAGCCCCAGCATTTT
CDR3 protein: CASSYSNPDQPQHF

clone size: .
J gene: TRBJ2-5
D gene: .
V gene: TRBV9
CDR3 length: 15
CDR3 DNA: TGTGCCAGCAGTCTGGGGGGGGGCCCCCAAGAGACCCAGTACTTC
CDR3 protein: CASSLGGGPQETQYF

clone size: .
J gene: TRBJ1-1
D gene: .
V gene: TRBV6-5
CDR3 length: 12
CDR3 DNA: TGTGCCAGCACTCTGGGCGCCCTTGGGGCTTTCTTT
CDR3 protein: CASTLGALGAFF

clone size: .
J gene: TRBJ2-7
D gene: .
V gene: TRBV6-5
CDR3 length: 14
CDR3 DNA: TGTGCCAGCAGTCCCGCTCGGCGGGGCTACGAGCAGTACTTC
CDR3 protein: CASSPARRGYEQYF

clone size: once
J gene: TRBJ2-3
D gene: TRBD2
V gene: TRBV7-2
CDR3 length: 15
CDR3 DNA: TGTGCCAGCAGCTTTAGCGGGAGGGCCACAGATACGCAGTATTTT
CDR3 protein: CASSFSGRATDTQYF

clone size: .
J gene: TRBJ1-1
D gene: .
V gene: TRBV27
CDR3 length: 19
CDR3 DNA: TGTGCCAGCAGTCCCTACCTCGGAACAGTCCCACAAATGAACACTGAAGCTTTCTTT
CDR3 protein: CASSPYLGTVPQMNTEAFF

clone size: .
J gene: TRBJ2-2
D gene: TRBD2
V gene: TRBV7-3
CDR3 length: 15
CDR3 DNA: TGTGCCAGCAGCTCCAGACTAGCGGGGGCGGGAGGGCTGTTTTTT
CDR3 protein: CASSSRLAGAGGLFF

clone size: once
J gene: TRBJ2-3
D gene: .
V gene: TRBV27
CDR3 length: 13
CDR3 DNA: TGTGCCAGCAGTTTAGTAAGAGGAAATACGCAGTATTTT
CDR3 protein: CASSLVRGNTQYF

clone size: .
J gene: TRBJ1-6
D gene: TRBD1
V gene: TRBV5-1
CDR3 length: 14
CDR3 DNA: TGCGCCAGCAGCTCGGACAGGGGGGATAGACCCCTCCACTTT
CDR3 protein: CASSSDRGDRPLHF

clone size: .
J gene: TRBJ2-7
D gene: .
V gene: TRBV11-2
CDR3 length: 15
CDR3 DNA: TGTGCCAGCAGCTTCTCCAGCGGAAGCTCCTACGAGCAGTACTTC
CDR3 protein: CASSFSSGSSYEQYF

clone size: .
J gene: TRBJ1-2
D gene: TRBD1
V gene: TRBV5-4
CDR3 length: 15
CDR3 DNA: TGTGCCAGCAGCTTGGTCGGTGACAGGGCTGGAGGCTACACCTTC
CDR3 protein: CASSLVGDRAGGYTF

clone size: .
J gene: TRBJ2-3
D gene: TRBD2
V gene: TRBV11-3
CDR3 length: 16
CDR3 DNA: TGTGCCAGCAGCTTAGATCTAGCGGGAGGAACAGATACGCAGTATTTT
CDR3 protein: CASSLDLAGGTDTQYF

clone size: .
J gene: TRBJ1-5
D gene: .
V gene: TRBV5-8
CDR3 length: 15
CDR3 DNA: TGTGCCAGCAGTCACGGGGGACCTAGCAATCAGCCCCAGCATTTT
CDR3 protein: CASSHGGPSNQPQHF

clone size: .
J gene: TRBJ2-3
D gene: .
V gene: TRBV5-4
CDR3 length: 15
CDR3 DNA: TGTGCCAGCAGCATCGGCGGTGGCGCGACAGATACGCAGTATTTT
CDR3 protein: CASSIGGGATDTQYF

clone size: .
J gene: TRBJ2-7
D gene: .
V gene: TRBV4-2
CDR3 length: 14
CDR3 DNA: TGTGCCAGCAGCCTAAGGGAGCTGGCGGGCGAGCAGTACTTC
CDR3 protein: CASSLRELAGEQYF

clone size: .
J gene: TRBJ2-1
D gene: TRBD1
V gene: TRBV27
CDR3 length: 17
CDR3 DNA: TGTGCCAGCAGTTTATTTTCCGGGACAGCATCCTACAATGAGCAGTTCTTC
CDR3 protein: CASSLFSGTASYNEQFF

clone size: .
J gene: TRBJ1-2
D gene: TRBD1
V gene: TRBV5-5
CDR3 length: 15
CDR3 DNA: TGTGCCAGCAGCTCCCCCCAGCAGGGGGCGTATGGCTACACCTTC
CDR3 protein: CASSSPQQGAYGYTF

clone size: .
J gene: TRBJ1-5
D gene: .
V gene: TRBV5-6
CDR3 length: 16
CDR3 DNA: TGTGCCAGCAGCTTGGCACAGGGTATTAGCCATCAGCCCCAGCATTTT
CDR3 protein: CASSLAQGISHQPQHF

clone size: few
J gene: TRBJ1-2
D gene: TRBD1
V gene: TRBV6-2/TRBV6-3
CDR3 length: 16
CDR3 DNA: TGTGCCAGCAGTCAGGGGCAATCAACAGGGGGCCGTGGCTACACCTTC
CDR3 protein: CASSQGQSTGGRGYTF

clone size: .
J gene: TRBJ2-1
D gene: TRBD2
V gene: TRBV19
CDR3 length: 15
CDR3 DNA: TGTGCCAGTAGTATCCTGGCGGGAGCTGGCAATGAGCAGTTCTTC
CDR3 protein: CASSILAGAGNEQFF